These T cell receptor beta chains were read from a single sample in a study of blood T cell repertoires in COVID-19. Sequencing was performed with immunoSEQ multiplex PCR; in TCRdb, only in-frame clones are kept and a portion is missing. The sample includes around 30,000 clones, 84% of them seen just once. Sequencing was done on a sample of peripheral blood. The receptors were gathered from a woman aged 80 or over with acute or convalescent COVID-19. Each CDR3 is given without its conserved first and last residue. Size is stated for part of the rows, as once, few or many counts, or as a class when the clone is expanded.

V	J	size	CDR3
TRBV5-6	TRBJ2-7	NA	ASSLVGQGYEQY
TRBV19	TRBJ2-5	NA	ASSISGVGETQY
TRBV27	TRBJ1-6	NA	ASSGTDGTHSPLH
TRBV27	TRBJ2-3	NA	ASSLSGGERTDTQY
TRBV9	TRBJ2-1	NA	ASSPGTRASNEQF
TRBV28	TRBJ2-6	NA	ATESNRDRFSGANVLT
TRBV7-3	TRBJ1-2	few	ASSFRGGDGYT
TRBV7-9	TRBJ1-2	once	ASSLGGGSKLYYGYT
TRBV5-8	TRBJ1-1	NA	ASSWVGGSNTEAF
TRBV9	TRBJ2-1	NA	ASSPPSGDHNEQF
TRBV28	TRBJ1-6	NA	ASSLPGGAYNSPLH
TRBV28	TRBJ1-4	NA	ASMDRGRTNEKLF
TRBV24-1	TRBJ2-5	NA	ATGLAGGETQY
TRBV12-5	TRBJ1-3	NA	ASTDTSGNTIY
TRBV3-1/TRBV3-2	TRBJ2-3	NA	ASRPTGWGADTQY
TRBV11-2	TRBJ2-2	NA	ASSLEGGGYTGELF
TRBV2	TRBJ1-2	NA	ASSAGYNYSYT
TRBV9	TRBJ2-5	once	ASSDSYQETQY
TRBV9	TRBJ1-4	NA	ASSLADRAYEKLF
TRBV11-2	TRBJ1-1	NA	ASSLGRGSTEAF
TRBV2	TRBJ1-1	NA	ASTQGGTEAF
TRBV5-1	TRBJ2-7	NA	ASREEVSSYEQY
TRBV24-1	TRBJ2-1	once	ATSDLQGQGVPEQF
TRBV7-2	TRBJ2-7	NA	ASSLGLGYSYEQY
TRBV28	TRBJ1-1	NA	ASSTQGYTEAF
TRBV11-1	TRBJ2-1	NA	ASRPAGGSIYNEQF
TRBV5-1	TRBJ2-7	NA	ASSPLGGQGVYEQY
TRBV18	TRBJ1-2	NA	ASSPEGGWGYT
TRBV3-1/TRBV3-2	TRBJ2-5	NA	ASSPGGSGGPRETQY
TRBV19	TRBJ1-1	NA	ASSRHNRQSEAF
TRBV7-8	TRBJ1-4	NA	ASSYTRQGAITNEKLF
TRBV12-3/TRBV12-4	TRBJ2-7	NA	ASSARLYEQY
TRBV11-2	TRBJ1-5	once	ASSPSGQSNQPQH
TRBV9	TRBJ1-4	NA	ASSFSGTGGKLF
TRBV29-1	TRBJ1-3	few	SVEDPTGLPSGNTIY
TRBV30	TRBJ1-6	NA	ACPGLRTSSPLH
TRBV20-1	TRBJ2-7	NA	SASLRNRQPPYEQY
TRBV18	TRBJ1-6	NA	ASSPSVHPSNSPLH
TRBV19	TRBJ1-1	NA	ASSIIGTEAF
TRBV5-8	TRBJ2-7	NA	ASSDAASRFSYEQY
TRBV3-1/TRBV3-2	TRBJ1-1	NA	ASSQGGLGAF
TRBV7-2	TRBJ2-5	NA	ASSYDRGLQETQY
TRBV6-6	TRBJ2-7	NA	ASSHPQTYEQY
TRBV19	TRBJ2-2	once	ASESGGLAGELF
TRBV5-1	TRBJ2-3	NA	ASSGGRATDTQY
TRBV30	TRBJ2-1	NA	AWSLSGGWEQF
TRBV5-1	TRBJ2-5	NA	ASSSGTSGMVGETQY
TRBV4-1	TRBJ2-3	few	ASRLAGARTDTQY
TRBV30	TRBJ2-7	NA	AWSVRGYEQY
TRBV7-6	TRBJ2-7	few	ASSQNLLAGYEQY
TRBV3-1/TRBV3-2	TRBJ1-4	NA	ASSQVRQASKGLF
TRBV6-5	TRBJ1-5	NA	ASRHRLKQPQH